The source of this TCR beta chain is a study of blood T cells in healthy people across ages. V was pared by 8 bases and J by 6 bases, with 10 bases between. The CDR3 length is 12 residues. The germline V gene has CDR1 LGHNT and CDR2 FRNRAP. Then a second PCR, running about 6 to 12 cycles, was carried out with a sample-barcoded 5' primer and a J-beta primer mix. All cDNA molecules were each tagged by a template-switch adaptor with 12 random nucleotides. TCRdb passed the 5' RACE reads through MiXCR, listing each CDR3 protein once. Counted here are some 1.5 million distinct CDR3 sequences, 28% occurring once; the ten biggest clones make up roughly 8%. This clonotype was detected a few times.

The specimen sequenced was blood. The TCR was taken from a woman aged 25-40 years in good health. The chain joins TRBV12-5 to TRBJ1-4; D is uncertain. The CDR3 loop is CASRFQYEKLFF. In DNA form, the CDR3 reads TGTGCTAGTCGGTTTCAATATGAAAAACTGTTTTTT.